This is a list of T cell receptor beta chains from one sample in a study of Tregs in tolerant kidney transplant recipients. Data came from immunoSEQ multiplex PCR; TCRdb stores just in-frame clones and leaves some out. The sample holds 90,000 to 150,000 clones, roughly 93% seen once. Sequencing was performed on CD4+ T cells from blood. The receptor set was obtained from a human donor in good health. Each CDR3 is given with its conserved first and last residue. A D gene is named only where the DNA matches it firmly. Size is omitted from some rows. Given values are once, few, many or a class for expanded clones.

>TRBD1|TRBV18|NA|TRBJ2-3
TGTGCCAGCTCCCCCGGACAGGGGGGCGCAGATACGCAGTATTTT
CASSPGQGGADTQYF
>TRBD1|TRBV29-1|NA|TRBJ1-2
TGCAGCGTCTCTCCGGGACAGAACTATGGCTACACCTTC
CSVSPGQNYGYTF
>NA|TRBV30|NA|TRBJ1-1
TGTGCCTGGAGTAAGACAGGGAACACTGAAGCTTTCTTT
CAWSKTGNTEAFF
>NA|TRBV2|NA|TRBJ1-5
TGTGCCAGCAGTGTCGGAGCCGGGGGCAATCAGCCCCAGCATTTT
CASSVGAGGNQPQHF
>TRBD1|TRBV6-5|NA|TRBJ1-2
TGTGCCAGCAGTTACCTCGAGGGACAGGGCGATGGCTACACCTTC
CASSYLEGQGDGYTF
>NA|TRBV30|NA|TRBJ2-3
TGTGCCTGGAGTGAGTGGGTAGATACGCAGTATTTT
CAWSEWVDTQYF
>TRBD1|TRBV19|few|TRBJ1-3
TGTGCCAGTAGTTGGCAGGGGGATTCTGGAAACACCATATATTTT
CASSWQGDSGNTIYF
>NA|TRBV23-1|NA|TRBJ2-5
TGCGCCAGCAGTCAACGGGGACAAGAGACCCAGTACTTC
CASSQRGQETQYF
>NA|TRBV6-1|NA|TRBJ1-3
TGTGCCAGCAGTGAACAACGGGGCCTCTCTGGAAACACCATATATTTT
CASSEQRGLSGNTIYF
>NA|TRBV6-1|NA|TRBJ1-2
TGTGCCAGCAGTGAGGGGTTCTCCTATGGCTACACCTTC
CASSEGFSYGYTF
>NA|TRBV10-3|NA|TRBJ1-1
TGTGCCATCAGGCTCCGGGACTGGGGAACTGAAGCTTTCTTT
CAIRLRDWGTEAFF
>NA|TRBV30|NA|TRBJ1-5
TGTGCCTGGTCGGGGGTCCTGCGGGGGCCCCAGCATTTT
CAWSGVLRGPQHF
>NA|TRBV30|NA|TRBJ2-3
TGTGCCTGGAGTGGCAGAGGGTACGGGGGCACAGATACGCAGTATTTT
CAWSGRGYGGTDTQYF
>TRBD1|TRBV2|NA|TRBJ1-1
TGTGCCAGCATTACACAGGGGGAGAACACTGAAGCTTTCTTT
CASITQGENTEAFF
>NA|TRBV19|NA|TRBJ1-5
TGTGCCAGTAAATTCGCAAGGAATCAGCCCCAGCATTTT
CASKFARNQPQHF
>NA|TRBV6-5|NA|TRBJ1-2
TGTGCCAGCAGTTACTCGAGACAGAACTATGGCTACACCTTC
CASSYSRQNYGYTF
>NA|TRBV6-5|NA|TRBJ2-7
TGTGCCAGCACCAGACCGAACCTCTACGAGCAGTACTTC
CASTRPNLYEQYF
>TRBD1|TRBV2|NA|TRBJ2-7
TGTGCCAGCAGTGAGGACAGGTGGAAGAACGAGCAGTACTTC
CASSEDRWKNEQYF
>NA|TRBV7-2|NA|TRBJ1-5
TGTGCCAGCAGCCTCATGGGCTCTCCCAATCAGCCCCAGCATTTT
CASSLMGSPNQPQHF
>NA|TRBV5-1|NA|TRBJ1-5
TGCGCCAGCAGCTTGAGGGCAGGGGTCAATCAGCCCCAGCATTTT
CASSLRAGVNQPQHF
>TRBD2|TRBV29-1|NA|TRBJ2-7
TGCAGCGTTGGACTAGCGGCAGGCGAGCAGTACTTC
CSVGLAAGEQYF
>NA|TRBV28|NA|TRBJ1-3
TGTGCCAGCAGTTTATTGGAGGGGCGCTCTGGAAACACCATATATTTT
CASSLLEGRSGNTIYF
>NA|TRBV7-3|NA|TRBJ1-2
TGTGCCAGCAGCTTAAATAGCTACACTAACTATGGCTACACCTTC
CASSLNSYTNYGYTF
>NA|TRBV10-3|NA|TRBJ2-5
TGTGCCGCACGGACGCCCCAAGAGACCCAGTACTTC
CAARTPQETQYF
>NA|TRBV2|NA|TRBJ1-1
TGTGCCAGCATAGGTCAGCCGAAACTGAACACTGAAGCTTTCTTT
CASIGQPKLNTEAFF
>TRBD1|TRBV5-5|NA|TRBJ1-1
TGTGCCAGCAGCTTAGACAGGGCGGGTGAAGCTTTCTTT
CASSLDRAGEAFF
>TRBD1|TRBV15|NA|TRBJ1-2
TGTGCCACCAGCAGGAGACAGGGTGGCTATGGCTACACCTTC
CATSRRQGGYGYTF
>NA|TRBV6-6|NA|TRBJ2-3
TGTGCCAGCAGTTCCCCTAGCGCCCCTAGCACAGATACGCAGTATTTT
CASSSPSAPSTDTQYF
>TRBD2|TRBV4-1|NA|TRBJ2-3
TGCGCCAGCAGCCAGCGACTAGCGGGAGTTGGGGATACGCAGTATTTT
CASSQRLAGVGDTQYF
>TRBD2|TRBV18|NA|TRBJ2-3
TGTGCCAGCTCACCACAAGCGGGGAACACAGATACGCAGTATTTT
CASSPQAGNTDTQYF
>TRBD1|TRBV5-1|NA|TRBJ1-2
TGCGCCAGCAGCAGCAGGGGGATCGGTGGCTACACCTTC
CASSSRGIGGYTF
>TRBD2|TRBV6-5|NA|TRBJ2-5
TGTGCCAGCAATCGCGGGGGTTCCCAAGAGACCCAGTACTTC
CASNRGGSQETQYF
>NA|TRBV18|NA|TRBJ1-2
TGTGCCAGCTCACCCCCAGGGTACTATGGCTACACCTTC
CASSPPGYYGYTF
>TRBD1|TRBV4-1|NA|TRBJ1-1
TGCGCCAGCAGCCAAGATCAACAGGGGAGCACTGAAGCTTTCTTT
CASSQDQQGSTEAFF
>TRBD1|TRBV4-1|few|TRBJ1-5
TGCGCCAGCAGCGCAGGGGGAACGGGGCAGCCCCAGCATTTT
CASSAGGTGQPQHF
>TRBD2|TRBV11-3|NA|TRBJ2-1
TGTGCCAGCAGCTTTGGGGACTACCAAGGGAGCAATGAGCAGTTCTTC
CASSFGDYQGSNEQFF
>NA|TRBV15|NA|TRBJ2-5
TGTGCCACCAGCAGAGAGGGGGTTGGGGAGACCCAGTACTTC
CATSREGVGETQYF
>NA|TRBV19|NA|TRBJ2-3
TGTGCCAGTAGTATGAGGTCAGGATCCAGGGATACGCAGTATTTT
CASSMRSGSRDTQYF
>NA|TRBV18|NA|TRBJ2-7
TGTGCCAGCTCCCTCGACACCTACGAGCAGTACTTC
CASSLDTYEQYF
>TRBD1|TRBV18|once|TRBJ1-3
TGTGCCAGCTCACCGGACAGGGGCGTAACATTT
CASSPDRGVTF
>NA|TRBV19|NA|TRBJ2-3
TGTGCCAGTAGTATAGAGCACGGTTCGAGGTCGTTAGATACGCAGTATTTT
CASSIEHGSRSLDTQYF
>NA|TRBV5-1|NA|TRBJ2-2
TGCGCCAGCAGCTTGGACGGAACGAACACCGGGGAGCTGTTTTTT
CASSLDGTNTGELFF
>NA|TRBV9|NA|TRBJ1-4
TGTGCCAGCAGCAGGGGTCAGGCCGAAGAAAAACTGTTTTTT
CASSRGQAEEKLFF
>NA|TRBV6-5|NA|TRBJ1-3
TGTGCCAGCAGTTATGATCGGTTTTCTGGAAACACCATATATTTT
CASSYDRFSGNTIYF
>NA|TRBV4-2|NA|TRBJ1-2
TGTGCCAGCAGCCAAGTTCCCCTCCTTCTTGCATATGGCTACACCTTC
CASSQVPLLLAYGYTF
>TRBD2|TRBV19|NA|TRBJ2-3
TGTGCCAGTAGTAGAGAGCGGGGGGGAGGCACAGATACGCAGTATTTT
CASSRERGGGTDTQYF
>TRBD2|TRBV9|NA|TRBJ2-3
TGTGCCAGCAGCGTAGATCAACCAGTCGGGCGGGGGTGGCCCCGCACAGATACGCAGTATTTT
CASSVDQPVGRGWPRTDTQYF
>TRBD1|TRBV18|few|TRBJ2-7
TGTGCCAGCTCTACCGGGACAGTGAGCTCCTACGAGCAGTACTTC
CASSTGTVSSYEQYF
>NA|TRBV18|NA|TRBJ2-7
TGTGCCAGCTCACCACGACAGGAGACCTACGAGCAGTACTTC
CASSPRQETYEQYF
>TRBD2|TRBV7-2|few|TRBJ2-1
TGTGCCAGCAGCCCTAAAACTAGCGACAATGAGCAGTTCTTC
CASSPKTSDNEQFF
>TRBD1|TRBV7-9|NA|TRBJ1-1
TGTGCCAGTCAGGGACAGTTGAACACTGAAGCTTTCTTT
CASQGQLNTEAFF
>TRBD1|TRBV7-2|few|TRBJ1-1
TGTGCCAGCAGTGCCTCAGGGGGGGTTTTCGAAGCTTTCTTT
CASSASGGVFEAFF
>NA|TRBV30|NA|TRBJ1-3
TGTGCCTGGAGTAAGACCTCTGGAAACACCATATATTTT
CAWSKTSGNTIYF
>NA|TRBV18|NA|TRBJ2-3
TGTGCCAGCTCACCACGAACCCCTGGAACCGGATCTTATAAGAGCACAGATACGCAGTATTTT
CASSPRTPGTGSYKSTDTQYF
>TRBD1|TRBV6-1|NA|TRBJ2-2
TGTGCCAGCAGTGAGAGACAGGGAAGCACCGGGGAGCTGTTTTTT
CASSERQGSTGELFF